The 11 T cell receptor beta chains below all came from one sample that was sequenced in a study of CD4 T cells in relation to SARS-CoV-2 and coronaviruses. This table comes from immunoSEQ multiplex PCR, and its TCRdb copy is limited to in-frame clones, with some not included. This table holds some 60,000 clones, under 95% found once. The sequencing sample was made of naive CD4+ T cells from PBMCs. Subset reported: naive CD4+ T cells isolated by negative enrichment. The receptors come from an adult with COVID-19.

The chain employs TRBV7-8 and TRBJ2-5; D is perhaps TRBD2 (5 bases). This CDR3 comprises 14 residues. From germline, CDR1 is SGHVS and CDR2 FQNEAQ. Trimming shortened V by 1 base and J by 4 bases, and 10 bases separated the two germline ends. This CDR3 reads CASSLEPEGETQYF. The CDR3 DNA sequence: TGTGCCAGCAGCTTAGAACCAGAGGGAGAGACCCAGTACTTC.

V and J are TRBV2 and TRBJ2-1; TRBD1 agrees at 9 bases. CDR3 length equals 14 residues. After removal of 9 bases from V and 7 bases from J, the junction contained 10 bases not matched to a gene. Germline CDR1 SNHLY, CDR2 FYNNEI. CDR3 loop: CARAGTGWENEQFF. In DNA form, the CDR3 reads TGTGCCAGAGCCGGGACAGGGTGGGAAAATGAGCAGTTCTTC.

V gene TRBV2 combines with J gene TRBJ2-4, with a tentative D call TRBD2 (5 bases). V lost 3 bases and J 0 bases, leaving 12 bases between the germline ends. CDR1 is SNHLY, CDR2 FYNNEI, per germline. There are 16 residues in the CDR3. CDR3 sequence (DNA): TGTGCCAGCAGTGAGGACTTTCCTCCAGCCAAAAACATTCAGTACTTC. This gives the protein CASSEDFPPAKNIQYF.

The CDR3 region has the DNA TGTGCCAGCCTATCAGGGCCGGGAGAAAAACTGTTTTTT. Its protein product is CASLSGPGEKLFF. The gene calls are TRBV28 and TRBJ1-4, with D maybe TRBD1 (5 bases). The CDR3 is made up of 13 amino acids. V lost 8 bases and J 8 bases, leaving 15 bases between the germline ends. The germline V gene has CDR1 MDHEN and CDR2 SYDVKM.

The chain uses TRBV7-3 and TRBJ2-1; 9 positions match TRBD2. Germline CDR1 and CDR2: SGHTA and FQGTGA. Trimming removed 5 bases from V and 9 bases from J; junction bases left unmatched: 8. This CDR3 comprises 14 residues. DNA for the CDR3: TGTGCCAGCAGCCCGACTAGCGGATCCCCTGAGCAGTTCTTC. It codes for CASSPTSGSPEQFF. Using reference TRBV7-3 and TRBJ2-1 for the parts outside the CDR3, the full variable domain is GAGVSQTPSNKVTEKGKYVELRCDPISGHTALYWYRQSLGQGPEFLIYFQGTGAADDSGLPNDRFFAVRPEGSVSTLKIQRTERGDSAVYLCASSPTSGSPEQFFGPGTRLTVL.

The V gene is TRBV28, the J gene TRBJ1-2; 7 nucleotides match TRBD1. The CDR3 loop spans 24 amino acids. Germline loops: CDR1 MDHEN, CDR2 SYDVKM. V shed 7 bases and J 4 bases; nucleotides not matched to a gene: 39. CDR3 residues: CASNFFPVSMSLSRTRQGLYGYTF. The DNA for the CDR3 is TGTGCCAGCAATTTTTTCCCTGTGAGCATGTCACTTAGCCGAACAAGACAGGGTCTCTATGGCTACACCTTC.

The V and J genes are TRBV21-1 and TRBJ2-3; TRBD2, the table's D call, lacks a check against the DNA. TRBV21-1 is a pseudogene locus. The CDR3 loop spans 18 amino acids. The CDR3 sequence is CASSSPPPLGLTRDTQYF. DNA of the CDR3: TGTGCCAGCAGCTCCCCACCCCCCCTTGGACTCACCCGCGATACGCAGTATTTT.

CDR3 loop: CASSLTGVDEQFF. The CDR3 region has the DNA TGTGCCAGCAGCTTAACGGGAGTGGATGAGCAGTTCTTC. This chain connects TRBV5-4 to TRBJ2-1; perhaps TRBD2 as D (6 bases). Germline CDR1 and CDR2: SGHNT and YYREEE (reference sequence). The CDR3 is 13 amino acids. The germline V and J ends were trimmed by 2 bases and 8 bases, with 11 bases remaining between them.

This clone was observed once. The genes are TRBV7-9 and TRBJ2-1; 7 bases match TRBD1. CDR3 length equals 16 residues. CDR1 and CDR2 (germline): SEHNR, FQNEAQ (reference sequence). V trimming: 4 bases; J trimming: 7 bases; junction bases outside the gene matches: 13. The CDR3, as DNA: TGTGCCAGCAGCTCGGATCGACAGGGTTCAGCGAATGAGCAGTTCTTC. It yields the protein CASSSDRQGSANEQFF.

This clone was recorded once. The genes are TRBV6-8 and TRBJ2-7; 7 bases line up with TRBD1. Per germline, CDR1 MNHGY and CDR2 SAAAGT. The CDR3 contains 15 residues. Trimming removed 6 bases from V and 3 bases from J; junction bases left unmatched: 11. The CDR3 region is CASRTGQKFCYEQYF. CDR3 nucleotides: TGTGCCAGCAGGACGGGACAGAAATTCTGCTACGAGCAGTACTTC.

V gene TRBV2 combines with J gene TRBJ1-2; D is uncertain. CDR1 SNHLY and CDR2 FYNNEI come from the germline V gene. V was trimmed by 0 bases and J by 7 bases, leaving 9 bases between them. This CDR3 comprises 13 residues. CDR3 coding DNA: TGTGCCAGCAGTGAAGCGCAGTCAGGTGGCTACACCTTC. It translates to CASSEAQSGGYTF.